This T cell receptor beta chain was captured by sequencing in a study of blood T cell repertoires in COVID-19. Study-wide background: Samples of COVID-19 (acute and convalescent) were obtained from the United States, Italy and Spain. In each case, the material was cDNA or gDNA derived from T cells, B-cell-depleted T cells, or PBMCs.

The V gene lost 6 bases and the J gene lost 3 bases, with 9 bases spanning the gap. Germline V lookup: CDR1 SNHLY, CDR2 FYNNEI. This CDR3 is 13 amino acids long. Sequencing used immunoSEQ multiplex PCR; TCRdb keeps in-frame clones, though not all of them. Of just over 350,000 clones in the sample, roughly nine tenths are singletons; the top ten hold approximately 3%. The participants were between about 18 and 90 years old and came from under 25 US areas. Cohort assignment relied on participant-reported clinical history. Specimen: PBMCs or T cells enriched from blood (not recorded which). The chain employs TRBV2 and TRBJ1-5; D is ambiguous. This TCR derives from a woman in her twenties or thirties who had recovered from COVID-19. The CDR3 DNA is TGTGCCAGCAGGCGGATCAACAATCAGCCCCAGCATTTT. Encoded protein: CASRRINNQPQHF.